This T cell receptor (beta chain) was recovered during a study of blood T cells in healthy people across ages. Study outcomes and limitations: TCR beta diversity tracked closely with naive T cell percentage.

Germline V lookup: CDR1 SGHAT, CDR2 FQNNGV. This CDR3 comprises 14 residues. V was clipped by 5 bases and J by 9 bases, with 17 bases between them. Next came a second PCR, run for about 6 to 12 cycles, which used a sample-barcoded 5' primer along with a J-beta primer mix. TCRdb reanalysed the 5' RACE reads using MiXCR and keeps one entry per CDR3 protein. The repertoire holds under 1,100,000 distinct CDR3 sequences, with around 27% as singletons. This clonotype showed up just a few times. Its antigen remains unidentified. This same sample was also taken into another study, of T cells of mothers and their children. This second study says: In the second PCR, M1S primer introduced barcodes and 2-4 random bases. In each mother, TCR beta CDR3 reads exceeded 8 million; in each child, they numbered several million. None of the identified T cell clones proved to be persistent microchimeric clones.

The sequenced sample was blood. This clonotype was sampled from a girl aged 2-10 years in good health. V and J are TRBV11-2 and TRBJ1-5; D is possibly TRBD1 (5 bases). CDR3 sequence (DNA): TGTGCCAGCAGCCTCGTCGGGGGGTGGGGGCCCCAGCATTTT. It translates to CASSLVGGWGPQHF.